This T cell receptor (beta chain) was identified in a study of early T cells in non-severe SARS-CoV-2 infection (TCRdb year 2021). Background for the entire study: Because TCR sequencing was done on bulk RNA from unsorted whole blood, the alpha and beta chains could not be paired. The full study reports these points: VDJdb matching was skewed toward anti-spike CD8 responses and likely underestimated virus-specific expansions, missing private and CD4 specificities.

This clonotype appeared many times. The clone's antigen remains unknown. The input lacks base qualities; no much larger clone sits a single base away. A case-control design nested within a healthcare worker cohort in London, UK, was used, with weekly nasopharyngeal swab PCR tests and blood sampling performed. Healthcare workers were enrolled in the week of the UK lockdown, from 23 to 31 March 2020, and were followed every week for up to roughly 15 weeks. Trimming removed 4 bases from V and 0 bases from J, leaving 7 bases between the germline ends. Taken from the germline V gene, the CDR1 and CDR2 loops are MNHNS and SASEGT. The CDR3 spans 14 residues, from the cysteine through the phenylalanine. Only CDR3 DNA is held: 42 bases, read in frame from base 1. Receptor libraries were prepared by 5' RACE. The sequencer listed for this sample is NextSeq 500. The TCR library protocol attached unique molecular identifiers to individual cDNA molecules to correct for sequencing error and PCR bias. Both TCR alpha and beta chains were sequenced, and tight co-correlation was observed between alpha and beta sequence abundances in each sample. As for the authors' bioinformatics: Decombinator V4 was used to perform V gene, J gene and CDR3 annotation of TCR sequences. Expanded TCRs were defined as changing significantly between any two time points under a Poisson model with p below 0.0001. TCR abundances were normalised to the total number of TCRs sequenced in each sample and reported as counts per million. MAIT TCRs were defined by TRAV1-2 paired with TRAJ12, TRAJ20 or TRAJ33, and iNKT TCRs by TRAV10 paired with TRAJ18. VDJdb, accessed on 1 November 2021, was searched for TCRs annotated for CMV, EBV and SARS-CoV-2, and TCRs annotated for more than one antigen were excluded. Using fastp at Q25 and MiXCR, TCRdb reprocessed the public reads and kept productive beta chains. Rows with a matching CDR3 protein are joined into one entry that keeps the most common DNA and genes. For this entry, the V and J calls and clone size follow TCRdb and not the study's own pipeline. For this sample there are 25,000 to 30,000 distinct CDR3 sequences; roughly 5.9% appear just once. The top ten constitute approximately 0.87% of the sample.

Material for sequencing was whole blood. The chain employs TRBV6-1 and TRBJ2-4; a tentative D call is TRBD2 (6 bases match). The TCR sequence derives from an adult who was a healthcare worker with PCR-confirmed SARS-CoV-2 infection or an uninfected control (not recorded which). CDR3 protein: CASSGGLAKNIQYF. At the DNA level, the sequence is TGTGCCAGCAGTGGGGGACTAGCCAAAAACATTCAGTACTTC.